A selection of T cell receptor beta chains follows, all from one sample in a study of blood T cell repertoires in COVID-19. Produced via immunoSEQ multiplex PCR; TCRdb's table is partial and in-frame only. The sample carries about 380,000 clones, 85% to 90% recorded once. The sample was PBMCs or T cells enriched from blood (not recorded which). These receptor sequences come from a woman between 18 and 30 years old who had recovered from COVID-19. The CDR3 runs from the conserved cysteine through the conserved F or W. D genes are given only for firm matches. Clone size is given for some rows only: seen once, a few or many times, or a class if the clone is expanded.

v_call	clone_size	j_call	d_call	cdr3_aa	cdr3_nt
TRBV30	-	TRBJ2-3	TRBD2	CAWSVRRLAQRTDTQYF	TGTGCCTGGAGTGTACGGCGACTAGCGCAACGCACAGATACGCAGTATTTT
TRBV9	-	TRBJ2-7	TRBD2	CASSVGGGLIPHEQYF	TGTGCCAGCAGCGTCGGGGGGGGGCTTATCCCCCACGAGCAGTACTTC
TRBV10-1	-	TRBJ1-1	-	CASSKDAAKGRHTEAFF	TGCGCCAGCAGTAAGGACGCTGCCAAGGGGAGGCACACTGAAGCTTTCTTT
TRBV4-3	-	TRBJ2-1	-	CASSQQVYSYNEQFF	TGCGCCAGCAGCCAGCAGGTTTACTCCTACAATGAGCAGTTCTTC
TRBV28	once	TRBJ2-4	-	CASSPTRENIQYF	TGTGCCAGCAGTCCCACTAGGGAGAACATTCAGTACTTC
TRBV30	-	TRBJ1-5	TRBD1	CAWSPNRGGQPQHF	TGTGCCTGGAGCCCAAACAGGGGGGGTCAGCCCCAGCATTTT
TRBV5-7	-	TRBJ2-2	-	CASSTSSGHGELFF	TGTGCCAGCAGCACCTCTAGTGGACACGGGGAGCTGTTTTTT
TRBV11-2	-	TRBJ1-6	TRBD1	CASSLDFGWDSSYNSPLHF	TGTGCCAGCAGCTTAGATTTCGGTTGGGACAGCTCCTATAATTCACCCCTCCACTTT
TRBV7-9	-	TRBJ1-1	-	CASSLASGWAEAFF	TGTGCCAGCAGCTTAGCGTCGGGGTGGGCTGAAGCTTTCTTT
TRBV4-1	-	TRBJ1-3	-	CASSQDNLGKGMSGNTIYF	TGCGCCAGCAGCCAAGATAATTTAGGAAAGGGGATGAGCGGAAACACCATATATTTT
TRBV9	-	TRBJ2-3	-	CASSVDGGGLVGTQYF	TGTGCCAGCAGCGTTGATGGGGGCGGCCTAGTCGGTACGCAGTATTTT
TRBV30	once	TRBJ2-7	TRBD1	CAGTGQGAYEQYF	TGTGCCGGCACGGGACAGGGGGCCTACGAGCAGTACTTC